This entry lists 22 T cell receptor beta chains sequenced from one sample in a study of vaccination effects on CD4 cells after COVID-19 (dated by TCRdb to between 2020 and 2023). Their specific antigens are unknown. Library preparation used the immunoSEQ multiplex PCR assay. TCRdb holds this immuneACCESS table with in-frame rearrangements only. Some clones are missing; in checked studies, unresolved V genes explain under half, and the rest has no known cause. Recorded for this sample are over 45,000 clones; roughly two thirds of them occurred a single time. The ten most abundant clones make up about a sixth of the sample. In the ViraFEST assay, PBMC were stimulated with viral peptide pools, and antigen-specific CD4+ T cell clonotypes were then identified by expansion using TCR sequencing. After 10 days of culture, CD4+ T cells were isolated with the EasySep CD4+ T cell isolation kit. Negative nucleocapsid antibody results before and after vaccination confirmed that the healthy vaccine recipients had no prior SARS-CoV-2 infection.

This specimen was CD4+ T cells from PBMCs cultured with SARS-CoV-2 spike peptides, taken before COVID-19 vaccination. In light of the paper, this sample's cell subset or site label describes: SARS-CoV-2 spike overlapping peptide pool stimulation. The origin of the receptors is a human donor who received a COVID-19 vaccine.

The chain employs TRBV29-1 and TRBJ1-1; D might be TRBD1 (5 bases). V lost 0 bases, J lost 2 bases, and 7 bases lay in between. Germline CDR1 and CDR2: SQVTM and ANQGSEA. The CDR3 sequence is 13 residues long. DNA for the CDR3: TGCAGCGTTGAAGAGACAGCCAACACTGAAGCTTTCTTT. Its translation is CSVEETANTEAFF.

The V call is TRBV27, the J call TRBJ2-7, with D possibly matching TRBD1 (6 bases). The CDR3 runs to 14 residues. The V and J ends lost 4 bases and 2 bases respectively, with 12 bases between them. Germline CDR1 is MNHEY and CDR2 is SMNVEV (reference sequence). The CDR3 DNA is TGTGCCAGCAGTTCAGGGGTGGTACCCTACGAGCAGTACTTC. It yields the protein CASSSGVVPYEQYF.

This clone has a handful of counts. The chain carries TRBV18 and TRBJ1-1, with D maybe TRBD1 (5 bases). V was pared by 3 bases and J by 4 bases, with 12 bases between. This CDR3 comprises 14 residues. Germline V gene sequence: CDR1 KGHSH, CDR2 LQKENI. CDR3 coding DNA: TGTGCCAGCTCACCGTTGGGGGAGACCACTGAAGCTTTCTTT. It codes for CASSPLGETTEAFF.

The rearrangement uses TRBV5-4 and TRBJ2-7; D perhaps matches TRBD2 (6 bases). The V and J ends lost 4 bases and 2 bases respectively, with 16 bases between them. Germline V lookup: CDR1 SGHNT, CDR2 YYREEE (reference sequence). The CDR3 has 15 amino acids. This CDR3 reads CASSPSGSNPYEQYF. CDR3 nucleotide sequence: TGTGCCAGCAGCCCCAGCGGGTCCAACCCCTACGAGCAGTACTTC.

This clone was picked up one time. The chain has TRBV3-1 (or the pseudogene TRBV3-2) and TRBJ2-7; TRBD1 agrees at 7 bases. The length of the CDR3 is 13 residues. V lost 6 bases and J lost 4; bases outside the gene matches: 6. The germline V gene has CDR1 LGHDT and CDR2 YNNKEL (reference sequence). The CDR3 region has the DNA TGTGCCAGCAGACGGGACAGCTCTTACGAGCAGTACTTC. It codes for CASRRDSSYEQYF.

V and J are TRBV5-1 and TRBJ2-3; no reliable D call. Looked up from germline, CDR1 is SGHRS and CDR2 is YFSETQ. Between the trimmed V and J ends, which lost 0 bases and 2 bases, there was a span of 7 bases. This CDR3 comprises 14 residues. In DNA, the CDR3 is TGCGCCAGCAGCTTGGGCGGCTCCACAGATACGCAGTATTTT. Protein sequence: CASSLGGSTDTQYF.

The rearrangement joins TRBV9 to TRBJ2-1; D is undetermined. Germline loops: CDR1 SGDLS, CDR2 YYNGEE. Trimming removed 0 bases from V and 5 bases from J, with 6 bases in between. The CDR3 sequence is 13 residues long. The CDR3 region is CASSVDYHNEQFF. CDR3 DNA sequence: TGTGCCAGCAGCGTAGATTACCACAATGAGCAGTTCTTC.

This clone occurred a few times. The rearrangement uses TRBV19 and TRBJ1-5, with 8 bases identical to TRBD1. Germline loops: CDR1 LNHDA, CDR2 SQIVND (reference sequence). The CDR3 is 15 residues long. J lost 2 bases, V lost 0 bases, and 0 bases had no gene match. DNA for the CDR3: TGTGCCAGTAGTATAGACAGGGGGCGCAATCAGCCCCAGCATTTT. Amino acids: CASSIDRGRNQPQHF.

This chain joins TRBV6-5 and TRBJ2-7; D gene uncertain. The germline CDR1 and CDR2 sequences are MNHEY and SVGAGI. Trimming took off 2 bases at V and 0 bases at J, with 14 bases between the two ends. The CDR3 runs 16 residues. The CDR3 DNA reads as TGTGCCAGCAGTTACACCTCCTTTACCAGCTCCTACGAGCAGTACTTC. Residues: CASSYTSFTSSYEQYF.

The rearrangement joins TRBV2 to TRBJ1-1; 7 nucleotides align to TRBD1. The CDR3 runs to 14 residues. V shed 10 bases and J 1 base; nucleotides not matched to a gene: 9. Germline V gene sequence: CDR1 SNHLY, CDR2 FYNNEI. CDR3 sequence reads: CATLQGTQNTEAFF. For the CDR3, the DNA is TGTGCCACGCTACAGGGGACGCAGAACACTGAAGCTTTCTTT.

The chain joins TRBV6-2 or TRBV6-3 to TRBJ1-1, with D uncertain. V gave up 2 bases and J gave up 3 bases, with 13 bases separating them. The CDR3 has 15 amino acids. Germline CDR1 MNHEY, CDR2 SVGEGT. The CDR3 DNA sequence: TGTGCCAGCAGTTACGAGAGATATGCCCACACTGAAGCTTTCTTT. Its translation is CASSYERYAHTEAFF.

This sequence joins TRBV7-9 and TRBJ2-1; tentatively, D is TRBD1 or TRBD2 (6 bases each). Trimming cost V 3 bases and J 4 bases, with 13 bases left between them. The CDR3 spans 15 residues. The germline CDR1 and CDR2 sequences are SEHNR and FQNEAQ (reference sequence). CDR3 residues: CASSFSGGGYNEQFF. CDR3 nucleotide sequence: TGTGCCAGCAGCTTTAGCGGAGGGGGGTACAATGAGCAGTTCTTC.

The chain couples TRBV5-1 to TRBJ1-2; TRBD1 aligns across 7 bases. V lost 2 bases and J lost 3; bases outside the gene matches: 16. The germline V gene encodes CDR1 SGHRS and CDR2 YFSETQ. The CDR3 covers 18 residues. The CDR3 coding sequence is TGCGCCAGCAGCTTTATTCCCCTGGTACAGGGGATAGACTATGGCTACACCTTC. This encodes CASSFIPLVQGIDYGYTF.

This CDR3 reads CASKRGQGAYEQYF. CDR3 nucleotides: TGCGCCAGCAAGAGGGGACAGGGGGCCTACGAGCAGTACTTC. V usage is TRBV5-1 and J usage is TRBJ2-7; 11 bases agree with TRBD1. The CDR3 spans 14 residues. The junction had 4 bases not matched to a gene; V was cut back by 6 bases and J by 2 bases. CDR1 SGHRS and CDR2 YFSETQ come from the germline V gene.

V is TRBV7-2 and J is TRBJ2-3; D is perhaps TRBD1 (6 bases). The CDR3 loop spans 17 amino acids. V was clipped by 1 base and J by 9 bases, with 23 bases between them. Per the germline V gene, CDR1 is SGHTA and CDR2 is FQGNSA. CDR3 in amino acids: CASSLEKGRQEGATQYF. The CDR3 DNA is TGTGCCAGCAGCTTAGAAAAGGGTAGACAGGAAGGGGCAACGCAGTATTTT.

The gene calls are TRBV27 and TRBJ2-7; D may correspond to TRBD1 or TRBD2 (5 bases each). Deletions cut 5 bases from V and 6 bases from J, with 17 bases between. Germline V gene data show CDR1 as MNHEY and CDR2 as SMNVEV (reference sequence). The CDR3 sequence is 14 residues long. The CDR3 loop reads CASSGRGFGREQYF. The CDR3 DNA sequence: TGTGCCAGCAGTGGCCGGGGCTTCGGTCGCGAGCAGTACTTC.

This chain connects TRBV19 to TRBJ2-6, with D uncertain. The V end lost 7 bases, the J end lost 0 bases, and 4 bases lay between the germline ends. Per the germline V gene, CDR1 is LNHDA and CDR2 is SQIVND (reference sequence). The CDR3 sequence is 13 residues long. CDR3 nucleotides: TGTGCCAGTATATCCTCTGGGGCCAACGTCCTGACTTTC. Its protein product is CASISSGANVLTF.

The chain recombines TRBV19 with TRBJ1-1; D is unclear. CDR1 LNHDA and CDR2 SQIVND come from the germline V gene (reference sequence). V lost 3 bases to trimming and J lost 0 bases, with 11 bases between them. The CDR3 sequence is 15 residues long. CDR3 coding DNA: TGTGCCAGTAGTATCGGAGGATCCATGAACACTGAAGCTTTCTTT. It yields the protein CASSIGGSMNTEAFF.

The chain uses TRBV2 and TRBJ1-3, with D uncertain. This CDR3 comprises 14 residues. Germline V gene sequence: CDR1 SNHLY, CDR2 FYNNEI. Trimming pared 4 bases from V and 0 bases from J, leaving 7 bases between. CDR3 in amino acids: CASSVGSSGNTIYF. The DNA for the CDR3 is TGTGCCAGCAGTGTGGGCAGCTCTGGAAACACCATATATTTT. The full variable domain, rest sourced from reference TRBV2 and TRBJ1-3, is EPEVTQTPSHQVTQMGQEVILRCVPISNHLYFYWYRQILGQKVEFLVSFYNNEISEKSEIFDDQFSVERPDGSNFTLKIRSTKLEDSAMYFCASSVGSSGNTIYFGEGSWLTVV.

The sample holds one count of this clone. The J gene is TRBJ1-2, the V gene TRBV5-6; TRBD1 is a possible D gene (5 bases). With 2 bases removed from V and 0 bases from J, the gap between germline ends came to 8 bases. CDR1 and CDR2 (germline): SGHDT, YYEEEE. The CDR3 contains 14 residues. The CDR3 DNA reads as TGTGCCAGCAGCTTCGACAGAGCTAACTATGGCTACACCTTC. It specifies CASSFDRANYGYTF.

This clone was observed a few times. V and J are TRBV7-3 and TRBJ2-3, with TRBD2 matching 9 bases. V lost 5 bases, J lost 0 bases, and 6 bases stayed unmatched. CDR3 length equals 16 residues. Germline values: CDR1 SGHTA, CDR2 FQGTGA. CDR3 DNA: TGTGCCAGCAGCCTTAGCGGGGGCCCTAGCACAGATACGCAGTATTTT. Translation: CASSLSGGPSTDTQYF.

The V gene is TRBV6-1, the J gene TRBJ2-3; 7 bases map to TRBD2. The CDR3 consists of 15 residues. V lost 2 bases to trimming and J lost 0 bases; unmatched junction nucleotides: 2. CDR1 and CDR2 from the germline V gene are MNHNS and SASEGT. CDR3 protein: CASSELAGSTDTQYF. The CDR3 DNA is TGTGCCAGCAGTGAATTAGCGGGCAGCACAGATACGCAGTATTTT.